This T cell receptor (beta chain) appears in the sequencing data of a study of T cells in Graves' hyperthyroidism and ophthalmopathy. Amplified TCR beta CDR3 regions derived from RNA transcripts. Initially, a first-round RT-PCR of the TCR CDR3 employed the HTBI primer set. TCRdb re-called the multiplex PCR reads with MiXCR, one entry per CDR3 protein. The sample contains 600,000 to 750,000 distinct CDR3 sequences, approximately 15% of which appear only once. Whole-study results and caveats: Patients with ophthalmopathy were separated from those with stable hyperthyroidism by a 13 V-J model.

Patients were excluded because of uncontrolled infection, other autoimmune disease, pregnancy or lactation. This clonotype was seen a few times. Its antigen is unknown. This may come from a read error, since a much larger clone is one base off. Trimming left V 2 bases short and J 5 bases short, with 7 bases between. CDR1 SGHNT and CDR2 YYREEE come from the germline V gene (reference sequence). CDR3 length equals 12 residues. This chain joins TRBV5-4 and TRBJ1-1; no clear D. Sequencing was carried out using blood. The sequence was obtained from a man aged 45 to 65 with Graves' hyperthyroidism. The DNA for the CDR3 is TGTGCCAGCAGCTTCGGGGTAACTGAAGCTTTCTTT. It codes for CASSFGVTEAFF.